The 23 T cell receptor beta chains reported below all come from one sample, sequenced in a study of OX40 agonist ivuxolimab in advanced cancers. The method was immunoSEQ multiplex PCR; TCRdb's version includes in-frame clones alone and lacks a portion of them. The sample lists some 100,000 clones, about 91% seen once, with about 0.17% in the top ten. The sample consisted of CD4+ or CD8+ T cells sorted from blood, taken in a trial of the OX40 agonist ivuxolimab. The receptors derive from an adult with an advanced solid tumor such as melanoma, head and neck, liver or kidney cancer.

V gene TRBV30 combines with J gene TRBJ1-6, with D possibly matching TRBD1 (5 bases). V dropped 5 bases and J dropped 6 bases, with 14 bases sitting between them. CDR3 length: 14 amino acids. Germline V lookup: CDR1 GTSNPN, CDR2 SVGIG (reference sequence). CDR3 in amino acids: CAWGRQFLNSPLHF. As DNA, the CDR3 is TGTGCCTGGGGACGACAGTTCCTTAATTCACCCCTCCACTTT.

This clone came up a few times. V gene TRBV6-1 combines with J gene TRBJ1-2; 7 positions match TRBD1. J was trimmed by 5 bases and V by 8 bases; bases with no gene match: 8. The germline V gene encodes CDR1 MNHNS and CDR2 SASEGT. This CDR3 region has 13 residues. CDR3 in amino acids: CASAPGGKYGYTF. The CDR3 DNA is TGTGCCAGCGCCCCAGGGGGGAAATATGGCTACACCTTC.

V gene TRBV21-1 combines with J gene TRBJ2-7; the DNA was not compared with TRBD1, the D call given in the table. TRBV21-1 represents a pseudogene. The CDR3 length is 15 residues. The CDR3 DNA is TGTGCCAGCAGCGCAAAGTGGACAGGGTCCTACGAGCAGTACTTC. Translating gives CASSAKWTGSYEQYF.

V and J are TRBV2 and TRBJ2-7; 11 bases map to TRBD1. Germline V gene sequence: CDR1 SNHLY, CDR2 FYNNEI. CDR3 size: 13 residues. Trimming took 6 bases from V and 2 from J; bases not matched to a gene: 0. This CDR3 is CASRGQGAYEQYF. DNA of the CDR3: TGTGCCAGCAGGGGACAGGGGGCCTACGAGCAGTACTTC.

V gene TRBV9 combines with J gene TRBJ2-3, with TRBD2 matching 12 bases. Trimming at V came to 1 base and at J to 4 bases, leaving 13 bases not matched to a gene. The CDR3 is made up of 19 amino acids. Per the germline V gene, CDR1 is SGDLS and CDR2 is YYNGEE. The CDR3 region is CASSVQTASGRAVADTQYF. The CDR3 DNA sequence: TGTGCCAGCAGCGTACAGACCGCTAGCGGGAGGGCCGTCGCAGATACGCAGTATTTT.

DNA of the CDR3: TGTGCCAGCACCCCAGCGCCACTAGCGGGAGCGGTTATCAATGAGCAGTTCTTC. Protein sequence: CASTPAPLAGAVINEQFF. J is TRBJ2-1 and V is TRBV7-3; 11 positions match TRBD2. Trimming at V came to 7 bases and at J to 6 bases, leaving 17 bases not matched to a gene. The CDR3 runs 18 residues. Germline CDR1 reads SGHTA; CDR2 reads FQGTGA.

J is TRBJ2-1 and V is TRBV6-1; 10 bases match TRBD2. J gave up 4 bases and V 3 bases, and 6 bases lay outside the gene matches. Per germline, CDR1 MNHNS and CDR2 SASEGT. The CDR3 consists of 16 residues. The CDR3 loop reads CASSDLGLAEYNEQFF. CDR3 bases: TGTGCCAGCAGTGACTTAGGACTAGCGGAGTACAATGAGCAGTTCTTC.

The CDR3 spells CASSTPPGGGGSNEQYF. The CDR3 DNA sequence: TGTGCCAGTAGTACGCCTCCAGGGGGGGGCGGATCTAACGAGCAGTACTTC. The V and J genes are TRBV19 and TRBJ2-7; D is perhaps TRBD1 or TRBD2 (7 bases each). Germline V gene data show CDR1 as LNHDA and CDR2 as SQIVND (reference sequence). The CDR3 spans 17 residues. V was pared by 4 bases and J by 5 bases, with 24 bases between.

V usage is TRBV7-6 and J usage is TRBJ1-4, with 10 bases aligning to TRBD1. Germline CDR1 and CDR2: SGHVS and FNYEAQ. The V segment lost 2 bases and the J segment 8 bases; nucleotides outside the gene matches: 5. The CDR3 is 15 amino acids. This CDR3 reads CASSLNLGQGEKLFF. The CDR3 DNA reads as TGTGCCAGCAGCTTAAACTTGGGACAGGGGGAAAAACTGTTTTTT.

This clone was counted between two and nine times. The chain recombines TRBV11-2 with TRBJ1-3; D is ambiguous. The germline V gene has CDR1 SGHAT and CDR2 FQNNGV. Trimming removed 5 bases at V and 4 bases at J, with 6 bases between. The CDR3 is made up of 12 amino acids. DNA of the CDR3: TGTGCCAGCAGCGTACAGGGAAACACCATATATTTT. Its translation: CASSVQGNTIYF.

For the CDR3, the DNA is TGTGCCAGCAGCCTCGGACAGGGGAATCCACCCCTCCACTTT. This gives the protein CASSLGQGNPPLHF. The chain links TRBV7-9 to TRBJ1-6; 9 bases align to TRBD1. This CDR3 has 14 residues. The V gene end was trimmed by 5 bases and the J gene end by 11 bases; junction bases not matched to a gene: 7. The germline V gene has CDR1 SEHNR and CDR2 FQNEAQ (reference sequence).

The rearrangement links TRBV5-1 to TRBJ2-1; tentative D call: TRBD2 (6 bases). The CDR3 sequence is 16 residues long. Germline V gene sequence: CDR1 SGHRS, CDR2 YFSETQ. Trimming removed 1 base at V and 7 bases at J, with 18 bases between. The CDR3 loop reads CASSLRFSEGWNEQFF. Here the CDR3 DNA reads TGCGCCAGCAGCTTGAGGTTTTCGGAGGGCTGGAATGAGCAGTTCTTC. Supplemented by reference TRBV5-1 and TRBJ2-1, the full variable domain reads KAGVTQTPRYLIKTRGQQVTLSCSPISGHRSVSWYQQTPGQGLQFLFEYFSETQRNKGNFPGRFSGRQFSNSRSEMNVSTLELGDSALYLCASSLRFSEGWNEQFFGPGTRLTVL.

The chain carries TRBV11-2 and TRBJ2-1; 11 bases are shared with TRBD2. CDR1 and CDR2 from the germline V gene are SGHAT and FQNNGV. The CDR3 sequence is 15 residues long. V gave up 0 bases and J gave up 10 bases; unmatched junction bases: 5. CDR3 nucleotides: TGTGCCAGCAGCTTAGATAGCGGGAGGGAGCGGGAGCAGTTCTTC. It specifies CASSLDSGREREQFF.

This chain links TRBV5-1 with TRBJ2-2; unclear D gene. The CDR3 loop spans 13 amino acids. The V end was cut by 0 bases, the J end by 5 bases, with 5 bases between. Germline values: CDR1 SGHRS, CDR2 YFSETQ. Here the CDR3 reads CASSLGLTGELFF. CDR3 in DNA: TGCGCCAGCAGCTTGGGGCTTACCGGGGAGCTGTTTTTT.

The rearrangement uses TRBV6-5 and TRBJ2-3, with D hard to call. The germline V and J ends were trimmed by 2 bases and 2 bases, with 5 bases remaining between them. This CDR3 is built from 13 residues. Per germline, CDR1 MNHEY and CDR2 SVGAGI. The CDR3 sequence: CASSYSLTDTQYF. The CDR3 bases are TGTGCCAGCAGTTACAGTCTCACAGATACGCAGTATTTT.

CDR3 sequence (DNA): TGTGCCAGCAGCTTAGTCTCGGAAGTGCAGTTCTTC. This encodes CASSLVSEVQFF. V gene TRBV11-3 combines with J gene TRBJ2-1; D unresolved. This CDR3 has 12 amino acids. Between the trimmed V and J ends, which lost 1 base and 12 bases, there was a span of 10 bases. CDR1 is SGHNT and CDR2 is YENEEA in the germline V gene.

J is TRBJ1-1 and V is TRBV19, with 7 nucleotides matching TRBD1. Per the germline V gene, CDR1 is LNHDA and CDR2 is SQIVND (reference sequence). This CDR3 spans 13 amino acids. The V and J ends lost 11 bases and 5 bases, in that order; junction bases with no gene match: 11. The CDR3 here is CACGDRAWTEAFF. CDR3 coding DNA: TGTGCCTGTGGAGACAGGGCTTGGACTGAAGCTTTCTTT.

This rearrangement joins TRBV28 to TRBJ2-7, with TRBD1 matching 10 bases. The CDR3 length is 15 residues. Trimming at V came to 5 bases and at J to 1 base, leaving 5 bases not matched to a gene. The germline gives CDR1 MDHEN, CDR2 SYDVKM. This chain's CDR3 is CASSTPGQGSYEQYF. The CDR3 region has the DNA TGTGCCAGCAGTACGCCGGGACAGGGGTCCTACGAGCAGTACTTC.

This chain connects TRBV6-1 to TRBJ2-3, with 9 positions matching TRBD2. The germline V gene encodes CDR1 MNHNS and CDR2 SASEGT. This CDR3 spans 15 amino acids. V dropped 6 bases and J dropped 4; count of bases not matched to a gene: 8. CDR3 region: CASRGTKREADTQYF. As DNA, the CDR3 is TGTGCCAGCAGAGGAACCAAGCGGGAGGCAGATACGCAGTATTTT.

This rearrangement joins TRBV7-2 to TRBJ2-2; D is ambiguous. Germline CDR1 is SGHTA and CDR2 is FQGNSA. V shed 0 bases and J shed 5 bases, with 7 bases lying between them. The CDR3 consists of 14 residues. CDR3 nucleotide sequence: TGTGCCAGCAGCTTAGCCTCCCGGACCGGGGAGCTGTTTTTT. Its protein product is CASSLASRTGELFF.

The chain couples TRBV27 to TRBJ2-1, with a possible D match to TRBD1 (5 bases). Trimming removed 0 bases at V and 4 bases at J, with 7 bases between. The CDR3 is 14 amino acids. From germline, CDR1 is MNHEY and CDR2 SMNVEV (reference sequence). The DNA of the CDR3 is TGTGCCAGCAGTTTATCCGCAGGGTACAATGAGCAGTTCTTC. This gives the protein CASSLSAGYNEQFF.

The chain uses TRBV2 and TRBJ1-5; 8 bases fit TRBD1. From germline, CDR1 is SNHLY and CDR2 FYNNEI. The CDR3 is made up of 15 amino acids. V dropped 6 bases and J dropped 4; count of bases not matched to a gene: 8. In DNA form, the CDR3 reads TGTGCCAGCAGCCAAGGCAGGGGGCAAAATCAGCCCCAGCATTTT. This sequence encodes CASSQGRGQNQPQHF.

This rearrangement joins TRBV6-6 to TRBJ1-3, with a tentative D call TRBD1 (5 bases). The V gene's germline CDR1 is MNHNY and CDR2 SVGAGI (reference sequence). V lost 6 bases to trimming and J lost 4 bases, with 19 bases between them. The CDR3 is 16 amino acids. CDR3 DNA: TGTGCCAGCAGCAACCCCAGGGCAGGGTCAGGAAACACCATATATTTT. It yields the protein CASSNPRAGSGNTIYF.